The rows below give T cell receptor beta chains drawn from one sample of a study of blood T cell repertoires in COVID-19. Sequencing was performed with immunoSEQ multiplex PCR; in TCRdb, only in-frame clones are kept and a portion is missing. The data show about 240,000 clones, around 83% seen once. Material: peripheral blood. These receptors all stem from a woman of 80 years or more with acute or convalescent COVID-19. CDR3s include the opening cysteine and the closing phenylalanine or tryptophan. D genes are given only for firm matches. Expanded clones are given a class, and other clones once, few, many or no size at all.

V	size	D	J	CDR3	DNA
TRBV5-1	few	.	TRBJ2-2	CASSLQGSTGELFF	TGCGCCAGCAGCTTGCAGGGATCCACCGGGGAGCTGTTTTTT
TRBV6-5	few	TRBD1	TRBJ2-1	CASNINRGNEQFF	TGTGCCAGCAACATAAACAGGGGCAATGAGCAGTTCTTC
TRBV6-2/TRBV6-3	once	TRBD1	TRBJ1-3	CASSYSTGDFYSGNTIYF	TGTGCCAGCAGTTACTCGACAGGGGACTTCTATTCTGGAAACACCATATATTTT
TRBV4-2	.	TRBD1	TRBJ1-6	CASSQDWTGGTSPLHF	TGTGCCAGCAGCCAAGATTGGACAGGGGGTACTTCACCCCTCCACTTT
TRBV21-1	.	.	TRBJ1-2	CASKPDFGCGYTF	TGTGCCAGCAAGCCAGACTTCGGTTGTGGCTACACCTTC
TRBV5-4	.	TRBD1	TRBJ1-6	CASSLPGGSPLHF	TGTGCCAGCAGCTTGCCAGGGGGTTCACCCCTCCACTTT
TRBV3-1/TRBV3-2	.	TRBD1	TRBJ1-2	CASSQLGQGAEGYTF	TGTGCCAGCAGCCAGCTAGGACAGGGGGCAGAGGGCTACACCTTC
TRBV2	.	TRBD1	TRBJ1-6	CASSGDSSYNSPLHF	TGTGCCAGCAGTGGGGACAGCTCCTATAATTCACCCCTCCACTTT
TRBV14	once	.	TRBJ1-4	CASSQPDRTTNEKLFF	TGTGCCAGCAGCCAACCCGACAGAACAACTAATGAAAAACTGTTTTTT
TRBV4-1	once	TRBD1	TRBJ1-5	CASSQKPGQGIQPQHF	TGCGCCAGCAGTCAAAAACCGGGACAGGGGATACAGCCCCAGCATTTT
TRBV28	.	TRBD1	TRBJ1-4	CASSLWAGGNEKLFF	TGTGCCAGCAGTTTATGGGCAGGGGGGAATGAAAAACTGTTTTTT
TRBV5-1	.	.	TRBJ1-2	CASSLQGDYGYTF	TGCGCCAGCAGCTTACAGGGTGACTATGGCTACACCTTC
TRBV3-1/TRBV3-2	.	TRBD1	TRBJ1-6	CASSQDRYNSPLHF	TGTGCCAGCAGCCAGGACAGGTATAATTCACCCCTCCACTTT
TRBV7-8	.	TRBD1	TRBJ1-6	CASGSGTGLSPLHF	TGTGCCAGCGGATCCGGGACAGGCCTCTCACCCCTCCACTTT
TRBV19	.	TRBD1	TRBJ1-2	CASSPQTGFAAGYTF	TGTGCCAGTAGCCCTCAGACAGGGTTCGCTGCAGGCTACACCTTC
TRBV15	once	TRBD1	TRBJ2-3	CATSSGGQGAVDTQYF	TGTGCCACCAGCAGTGGGGGACAGGGGGCGGTAGATACGCAGTATTTT
TRBV18	.	.	TRBJ1-2	CASSPAIDRDYGYTF	TGTGCCAGCTCACCCGCTATTGACAGAGACTATGGCTACACCTTC
TRBV19	.	.	TRBJ2-2	CASSHPMGGPETGELFF	TGTGCCAGTAGCCATCCCATGGGGGGGCCCGAGACCGGGGAGCTGTTTTTT
TRBV29-1	many	TRBD2	TRBJ2-5	CSATAGGGLQETQYF	TGCAGCGCAACAGCCGGCGGGGGGCTCCAAGAGACCCAGTACTTC
TRBV27	.	.	TRBJ1-2	CASSLGAGYGYTF	TGTGCCAGCAGTTTGGGGGCAGGCTATGGCTACACCTTC
TRBV12-3/TRBV12-4	.	.	TRBJ1-1	CASSLNREAFF	TGTGCCAGCAGTTTGAACAGGGAAGCTTTCTTT
TRBV6-1	.	TRBD2	TRBJ2-1	CASSEDPGGVRNNEQFF	TGTGCCAGCAGTGAAGATCCCGGGGGGGTGAGAAACAATGAGCAGTTCTTC
TRBV7-2	.	.	TRBJ1-6	CATNGEINSPLHF	TGTGCCACCAACGGGGAAATAAATTCACCCCTCCACTTT
TRBV14	.	TRBD1	TRBJ2-7	CASSHGQDDEQYF	TGTGCCAGCAGCCACGGACAGGATGACGAGCAGTACTTC
TRBV10-1	.	.	TRBJ1-1	CASSVLHRAILTLNTEAFF	TGCGCCAGCAGTGTATTACACAGGGCGATATTGACTTTGAACACTGAAGCTTTCTTT
TRBV3-1/TRBV3-2	.	TRBD2	TRBJ2-2	CASSQGGGANTGELFF	TGTGCCAGCAGCCAAGGCGGGGGAGCGAACACCGGGGAGCTGTTTTTT
TRBV5-6	.	.	TRBJ2-5	CASSFWGPETQYF	TGTGCCAGCAGCTTCTGGGGCCCAGAGACCCAGTACTTC
TRBV6-6	.	.	TRBJ1-1	CASSYSGQPNTEAFF	TGTGCCAGCAGTTACTCAGGACAACCGAACACTGAAGCTTTCTTT
TRBV6-5	.	TRBD1	TRBJ2-1	CASSYVGQGSEQFF	TGTGCCAGCAGTTACGTAGGACAGGGAAGTGAGCAGTTCTTC
TRBV19	.	TRBD1	TRBJ1-6	CASTSTGAHNSPLHF	TGTGCCAGTACCTCGACAGGGGCTCATAATTCACCCCTCCACTTT
TRBV18	.	.	TRBJ1-5	CASSPRENKPQHF	TGTGCCAGCTCACCACGCGAAAATAAGCCCCAGCATTTT
TRBV2	few	.	TRBJ1-3	CASTLFQGYTIYF	TGTGCCAGCACACTCTTCCAGGGATACACCATATATTTT
TRBV2	once	.	TRBJ2-7	CASSGLDSYEQYF	TGTGCCAGCAGTGGACTGGACTCCTACGAGCAGTACTTC
TRBV28	once	TRBD2	TRBJ2-7	CASRTYGTSGGGEQYF	TGTGCCAGCAGAACGTACGGAACTAGCGGGGGAGGTGAGCAGTACTTC
TRBV5-1	.	.	TRBJ1-6	CASSLDSTNSPLHF	TGCGCCAGCAGCTTGGACAGTACGAATTCACCCCTCCACTTT
TRBV12-3/TRBV12-4	.	.	TRBJ1-5	CASSYLLNQPQHF	TGTGCCAGCAGCTACCTCCTAAATCAGCCCCAGCATTTT
TRBV6-2/TRBV6-3	.	TRBD1	TRBJ1-2	CASSYEDRGLNYGYTF	TGTGCCAGCAGTTACGAAGACAGGGGGCTAAACTATGGCTACACCTTC
TRBV5-4	.	.	TRBJ1-2	CASSLEQGPYGYTF	TGTGCCAGCAGCTTGGAGCAGGGTCCCTATGGCTACACCTTC
TRBV19	.	.	TRBJ2-1	CASSIGAVPYNEQFF	TGTGCCAGTAGTATAGGGGCAGTCCCCTACAATGAGCAGTTCTTC
TRBV6-5	.	TRBD1	TRBJ1-3	CASSLTGAFGNTIYF	TGTGCCAGCAGTTTAACAGGGGCTTTTGGAAACACCATATATTTT
TRBV25-1	.	.	TRBJ2-7	CASSNLRGYEQYF	TGTGCCAGCAGTAACTTAAGGGGCTACGAGCAGTACTTC
TRBV30	.	.	TRBJ2-3	CAWNVGLDVAQYF	TGTGCCTGGAACGTTGGACTTGACGTTGCGCAGTATTTT
TRBV5-1	once	.	TRBJ1-4	CASSPGWARGLATNEKLFF	TGCGCCAGCAGTCCAGGATGGGCCCGGGGGTTAGCAACTAATGAAAAACTGTTTTTT
TRBV21-1	.	.	TRBJ2-7	CASSKKVDRETYEQYF	TGTGCCAGCAGCAAAAAGGTTGACAGGGAGACCTACGAGCAGTACTTC
TRBV19	.	.	TRBJ2-5	CASTPRVGRETQYF	TGTGCCAGTACCCCCCGCGTGGGGAGGGAGACCCAGTACTTC
TRBV2	once	TRBD2	TRBJ2-1	CASSGTSGVNEQFF	TGTGCCAGCAGTGGGACTAGCGGGGTCAATGAGCAGTTCTTC
TRBV6-5	.	.	TRBJ1-1	CASTPQGKMNTEAFF	TGTGCCAGCACGCCTCAGGGAAAGATGAACACTGAAGCTTTCTTT
TRBV29-1	.	.	TRBJ2-3	CSVEEPLAGSTDTQYF	TGCAGCGTTGAAGAACCCTTGGCGGGGAGCACAGATACGCAGTATTTT